This TCR beta chain appears in the sequencing data of a study of T-cell memory formation after mild COVID-19. Study summary: In these data, TCR clusters were largely donor specific.

As regards this clonotype: Its antigen is currently unknown.

Constant-segment primers served in 5'RACE that generated TCR alpha and TCR beta cDNA libraries bearing sample barcodes and UMIs. TCRdb independently ran MiXCR on the 5' RACE reads; one entry per CDR3 protein. The sample contains 95,000 to 120,000 distinct CDR3 sequences, around a fifth of which appear only once. Study-wide points: CD4+ contracting clones lay mainly in CM and EM, CD8+ ones in EMRA. Within pre-infection memory, some responding clones were found, suggesting cross-reactive memory joined.

V was shortened by 0 bases and J by 2 bases, with 8 bases between the two germline ends. The CDR3 sequence is 14 residues long. Germline V gene sequence: CDR1 SGHRS, CDR2 YFSETQ. The material sequenced was PBMCs or a T cell subset sorted from them (not recorded which). The TCR sequence derives from a man between 18 and 35 years old who had mild COVID-19 (a few samples of this study predate the infection). Cell type and time point are not known. V and J are TRBV5-1 and TRBJ2-5, with D unclear. The CDR3 spells CASSLAYSQETQYF. The CDR3 region has the DNA TGCGCCAGCAGCTTGGCCTATTCACAAGAGACCCAGTACTTC.